The table lists the clone carrying this TCR beta chain with a count of one. No antigen is known for it. The sequenced template was cDNA made from the entire isolated RNA. There were 3.5 million or so reads on average in the naive, central memory and regulatory T cell samples. The table came from immunoSEQ multiplex PCR; TCRdb's copy has only in-frame clones and leaves some out. The repertoire has under 400,000 clones, approximately 12% of them found once; the top ten carry about 0.017%. This sample is drawn from a study of beta chain features in type 1 diabetes. Study-level points and caveats: Naive, central memory and regulatory TCRB repertoires appeared more similar among patients than healthy donors. PCR might pick shorter templates more often, in the same way for patients and controls.

The CDR3 loop spans 17 amino acids. Germline CDR1 LGHNA, CDR2 YSLEER. V lost 0 bases and J 1 base, leaving 16 bases between the germline ends. The source of this sequence is a man between 18 and 29 years old in good health. The sequenced sample consisted of naive CD4+ T cells from blood. V is TRBV4-3 and J is TRBJ2-7, with D possibly being TRBD2 (5 bases). For the CDR3, the DNA is TGCGCCAGCAGCCAAGATTGGGTAGGGTCGGGGTCCTACGAGCAGTACTTC. It encodes CASSQDWVGSGSYEQYF.